The 19 T cell receptor beta chains reported below all come from one sample, sequenced in a study of T cell repertoires in cytomegalovirus infection. These receptors' targets are unknown. MiXCR, run by TCRdb on the reads, gives a single entry per CDR3 protein. The sample holds hundreds of thousands of distinct CDR3 sequences, approximately 33% seen once. The source material was cultured PBMCs, sampled from culture after CMV antigen stimulation. Receptors were obtained from a human donor in good health (CMV status not recorded). Some clones in this sample may be carry-over from other donors' samples.

Concerning this clonotype: Possible read error: a much larger clone is one base away. The chain joins TRBV7-9 to TRBJ1-1; possible D gene TRBD1, 5 bases. CDR1 and CDR2 from the germline V gene are SEHNR and FQNEAQ (reference sequence). With 5 bases removed from V and 1 base from J, the gap between germline ends came to 11 bases. This CDR3 has 14 residues. The CDR3 DNA is TGTGCCAGCAGCCCGACAGTGCCGAACACTGAAGCTTTCTTT. Encoded protein: CASSPTVPNTEAFF.

This clonotype was detected ten times or more. The chain employs TRBV7-2 and TRBJ2-1, with no clear D. The CDR3 sequence is 13 residues long. Trimming took off 1 base at V and 7 bases at J, with 8 bases between the two ends. CDR1 is SGHTA and CDR2 is FQGNSA in the germline V gene. CDR3 in DNA: TGTGCCAGCAGCTTAGGGACCCTAAATGAGCAGTTCTTC. Its protein product is CASSLGTLNEQFF.

The V gene is TRBV12-3 or TRBV12-4, the J gene TRBJ1-6; D is ambiguous. V lost 6 bases and J 0 bases, leaving 9 bases between the germline ends. The CDR3 covers 15 residues. Written as DNA, the CDR3 is TGTGCCAGCAGGAAGACGAGCTCCTATAATTCACCCCTCCACTTT. Amino acid sequence: CASRKTSSYNSPLHF.

In its sample, this clonotype was seen a few times. V gene TRBV2 combines with J gene TRBJ1-1; D is uncertain. The germline CDR1 and CDR2 sequences are SNHLY and FYNNEI. CDR3 length: 11 amino acids. V dropped 2 bases and J dropped 9 bases, with 7 bases sitting between them. This CDR3 reads CASSESRKAFF. Written as DNA, the CDR3 is TGTGCCAGCAGTGAATCCCGCAAAGCTTTCTTT.

This clonotype was counted only a few times. The chain recombines TRBV11-3 with TRBJ2-3; weak D call: TRBD2 (5 bases). The CDR3 sequence is 15 residues long. The germline gives CDR1 SGHNT, CDR2 YENEEA. Between the trimmed V and J ends, which lost 1 base and 1 base, there was a span of 9 bases. The CDR3 sequence is CASSLGADGTDTQYF. Written as DNA, the CDR3 is TGTGCCAGCAGCTTAGGAGCGGACGGCACAGATACGCAGTATTTT.

The CDR3 DNA reads as TGTGCCAGCAGCTTGGCACGGGGTTGGGAAAAACTGTTTTTT. Translating gives CASSLARGWEKLFF. The chain joins TRBV5-5 to TRBJ1-4; D unclear. The V end was cut by 0 bases, the J end by 8 bases, with 11 bases between. CDR1 SGHKS and CDR2 YYEKEE come from the germline V gene (reference sequence). The length of the CDR3 is 14 residues.

The chain has TRBV28 and TRBJ2-2; no definite D call. This CDR3 region has 15 residues. CDR1 is MDHEN, CDR2 SYDVKM, per germline. V was trimmed by 8 bases and J by 2 bases, leaving 15 bases between them. CDR3 in amino acids: CASCTAAVNTGELFF. The CDR3, as DNA: TGTGCCAGCTGTACGGCGGCGGTTAACACCGGGGAGCTGTTTTTT.

The sample holds many counts of this clonotype. This chain links TRBV7-9 with TRBJ1-2, with D maybe TRBD1 (5 bases). Germline loops: CDR1 SEHNR, CDR2 FQNEAQ (reference sequence). V dropped 10 bases and J dropped 0 bases, with 12 bases sitting between them. This CDR3 region has 13 residues. The CDR3 region has the DNA TGTGCCACCCAGGGTGTCACTAACTATGGCTACACCTTC. It translates to CATQGVTNYGYTF.

In its sample, this clonotype was seen a few times. V gene TRBV7-2 combines with J gene TRBJ1-2, with D perhaps TRBD1 (6 bases). V was trimmed by 10 bases and J by 7 bases, leaving 16 bases between them. Germline CDR1 reads SGHTA; CDR2 reads FQGNSA. The CDR3 is 12 residues long. The CDR3 bases are TGTGCCACTGGCGGGAGGGGGGGTGGCTACACCTTC. As protein: CATGGRGGGYTF.

The chain is built from TRBV25-1 and TRBJ2-1, with D possibly being TRBD1 (6 bases). Between the trimmed V and J ends, which lost 1 base and 5 bases, there was a span of 27 bases. The V gene's germline CDR1 is MGHDK and CDR2 SYGVNS. CDR3 size: 20 residues. The CDR3 nucleotides are TGTGCCAGCAGTGAATGGTCTCCTATAGACAGGCCGGGGCGCGACAATGAGCAGTTCTTC. Amino acids: CASSEWSPIDRPGRDNEQFF.

This clonotype has a single count. The chain carries TRBV19 and TRBJ1-2, with unresolved D. Germline V gene sequence: CDR1 LNHDA, CDR2 SQIVND (reference sequence). V was cut by 1 base and J by 1 base, with 13 bases left in between. The CDR3 is made up of 16 amino acids. CDR3 sequence (DNA): TGTGCCAGTAGTATAGGCGTACGGAGTTTTAACTATGGCTACACCTTC. Protein sequence: CASSIGVRSFNYGYTF.

The chain recombines TRBV20-1 with TRBJ2-1; 11 bases fit TRBD2. The CDR3 loop spans 17 amino acids. Trimming removed 3 bases from V and 6 bases from J; junction bases left unmatched: 13. Per germline, CDR1 DFQATT and CDR2 SNEGSKA (reference sequence). CDR3 amino acids: CSASVLAGVELGNEQFF. DNA for the CDR3: TGCAGTGCTAGTGTACTAGCGGGAGTAGAGCTTGGCAATGAGCAGTTCTTC.

The sample holds one count of this clonotype. This chain connects TRBV2 to TRBJ1-2; TRBD1 matches at 7 bases. CDR1 and CDR2 (germline): SNHLY, FYNNEI. The CDR3 extends over 16 amino acids. The V and J ends lost 4 bases and 4 bases, in that order; junction bases with no gene match: 12. CDR3 in DNA: TGTGCCAGCAGTGTCAACCGACAGGGCGATGGCTATGGCTACACCTTC. Translation gives CASSVNRQGDGYGYTF.

This sequence joins TRBV7-2 and TRBJ2-3; TRBD2 matches at 7 bases. Trimming took 1 base from V and 3 from J; bases not matched to a gene: 7. The CDR3 is 16 amino acids. CDR1 and CDR2 (germline): SGHTA, FQGNSA. The CDR3 region has the DNA TGTGCCAGCAGCTTAGGAATATACGGGGGGACAGATACGCAGTATTTT. Residues: CASSLGIYGGTDTQYF.

J is TRBJ1-2 and V is TRBV6-8, with D tentatively TRBD1 (5 bases). V lost 6 bases and J 3 bases, leaving 20 bases between the germline ends. This CDR3 is 16 amino acids long. Looked up from germline, CDR1 is MNHGY and CDR2 is SAAAGT. In nucleotides, the CDR3 is TGTGCCAGCAGCCTCAACGCCGGCAGGGCCTACTATGGCTACACCTTC. It encodes CASSLNAGRAYYGYTF.

Concerning this clonotype itself: At one of its ends the junction is not consistent with the germline gene, which may arise from a read error. The chain carries TRBV19 and TRBJ1-1; possibly TRBD1 for D (6 bases). The CDR3 runs 15 residues. Per germline, CDR1 LNHDA and CDR2 SQIVND (reference sequence). The DNA of the CDR3 is TGCGCCAGTAGTAGGGGTAGAAAGGGGGACACTGAAGCTTTCTTT. Translated, it gives CASSRGRKGDTEAFF.

Only a few counts were recorded for this clonotype. The gene calls are TRBV4-2 and TRBJ2-4; TRBD1 matches at 10 bases. Germline lookup yields CDR1 LGHNA and CDR2 YNFKEQ. The length of the CDR3 is 16 residues. V shed 6 bases, J shed 6 bases, and the junction held 11 bases outside the gene matches. CDR3 protein: CASRDNRGQGINIQYF. The DNA of the CDR3 is TGTGCCAGCAGGGATAATAGGGGACAGGGGATAAACATTCAGTACTTC.

This clonotype was observed a handful of times. The chain couples TRBV28 to TRBJ1-5; D may be TRBD1 (5 bases). V lost 3 bases, J lost 7 bases, and 10 bases lay in between. Germline V lookup: CDR1 MDHEN, CDR2 SYDVKM. The CDR3 is made up of 13 amino acids. The CDR3 DNA is TGTGCCAGCAGTTTTGGTTACAGGCAGCCCCAGCATTTT. Protein: CASSFGYRQPQHF.

This rearrangement joins TRBV6-5 to TRBJ2-1, with TRBD1 matching 7 bases. Germline trimming cut 6 bases from V and 0 bases from J; bases unmatched to any gene: 8. The length of the CDR3 is 16 residues. Germline loops: CDR1 MNHEY, CDR2 SVGAGI. The CDR3 sequence: CASRAGGVISYNEQFF. In DNA form, the CDR3 reads TGTGCCAGCAGGGCAGGGGGAGTGATCTCCTACAATGAGCAGTTCTTC.